The rows below give T cell receptor beta chains drawn from one sample of a study of blood T cells in healthy people across ages. In TCRdb, the 5' RACE reads were re-called with MiXCR into one record per CDR3 protein. This table has hundreds of thousands of distinct CDR3 sequences, roughly 44% appearing once. Source material: blood. Source of these receptors: a man aged 55 to 70 in good health. Both conserved end residues are part of each CDR3. Clone size is not always given. Where it is, it says once, few, many or a class for expanded clones.

J: TRBJ2-4
V: TRBV7-8
length: 14
size: many
CDR3: CASSPREAKNIQYF

J: TRBJ1-4
V: TRBV7-9
length: 14
size: .
CDR3: CASSFSGGNEKLFF

J: TRBJ2-7
V: TRBV2
length: 13
size: .
CDR3: CAGRDSSSYEQYF

J: TRBJ2-3
V: TRBV20-1
length: 16
size: .
CDR3: CSARDLGGGTTDTQYF

J: TRBJ1-1
V: TRBV6-5
length: 15
size: once
CDR3: CASSYLGQENTEAFF

J: TRBJ2-5
V: TRBV15
length: 15
size: few
CDR3: CATSRLAGVQETQYF

J: TRBJ1-1
V: TRBV20-1
length: 13
size: .
CDR3: CSAGVRKNTEAFF

J: TRBJ2-7
V: TRBV7-2
length: 15
size: .
CDR3: CASSFRDRDNYEQYF

J: TRBJ2-7
V: TRBV4-3
length: 15
size: .
CDR3: CAGSQTSGGVDEQYF

J: TRBJ1-5
V: TRBV2
length: 13
size: .
CDR3: CASGPDSNQPQHF

J: TRBJ2-1
V: TRBV7-2
length: 16
size: .
CDR3: CASSLAETYGYNEQFF

J: TRBJ1-2
V: TRBV20-1
length: 15
size: .
CDR3: CSALNPGQGFNGYTF

J: TRBJ2-6
V: TRBV5-1
length: 17
size: .
CDR3: CASSQGQGNSGANVLTF

J: TRBJ2-7
V: TRBV7-2
length: 13
size: .
CDR3: CASRRDRGNEQYF

J: TRBJ1-5
V: TRBV7-7
length: 15
size: .
CDR3: CASSFMAGGYQPQHF

J: TRBJ2-7
V: TRBV15
length: 14
size: few
CDR3: CATSREGTAYEQYF

J: TRBJ2-4
V: TRBV11-2
length: 16
size: few
CDR3: CASSLTGGDAKNIQYF

J: TRBJ2-6
V: TRBV28
length: 19
size: .
CDR3: CASSTLGRDRGSGANVPTF

J: TRBJ2-5
V: TRBV4-1
length: 17
size: .
CDR3: CASSHSSGTGGNNEQYF

J: TRBJ2-2
V: TRBV5-1
length: 14
size: .
CDR3: CASSLEVRSGELFF